The rows below give T cell receptor beta chains drawn from one sample of a study of cytomegalovirus exposure and HLA in healthy donors. The protocol was immunoSEQ multiplex PCR, while the TCRdb copy is restricted to in-frame clones and leaves out a portion. Among 150,000 to 200,000 clones, about 81% were seen once, and the ten largest hold more than 1.5%. The sample was PBMCs. All receptors come from a man aged 18 to 30 in good health and CMV-seronegative. Both conserved end residues are part of each CDR3. A D gene is named only where the DNA matches it firmly. Size is omitted from some rows. Given values are once, few, many or a class for expanded clones.

V gene	D gene	clone size	J gene	CDR3 DNA	CDR3 protein
TRBV9	TRBD1	-	TRBJ1-2	TGTGCCAGCAGCGTCACAGGGGATGGCTACACCTTC	CASSVTGDGYTF
TRBV9	TRBD2	-	TRBJ2-1	TGTGCCAGCAGCGTAGGATTAGCGGGAGGCTACAATGAGCAGTTCTTC	CASSVGLAGGYNEQFF
TRBV11-3	-	-	TRBJ2-1	TGTGCCAGCTCTCAAGGAGGCACCACGGATGAGCAGTTCTTC	CASSQGGTTDEQFF
TRBV14	TRBD2	-	TRBJ2-2	TGTGCCAGCAGCCAAGTTCTAGCGGGGGTGCACGGGGAGCTGTTTTTT	CASSQVLAGVHGELFF
TRBV7-2	-	-	TRBJ2-7	TGTGCCAGCAGCTACCTCCTGACAGGACCCTACGAGCAGTACTTC	CASSYLLTGPYEQYF
TRBV27	TRBD1	once	TRBJ2-1	TGTGCCAGCAGAAACCCGGGACAGACTTACAATGAGCAGTTCTTC	CASRNPGQTYNEQFF
TRBV7-2	-	-	TRBJ2-7	TGTGCCAGCAGCTTCACAGGGTGGAATTACGAGCAGTACTTC	CASSFTGWNYEQYF
TRBV28	TRBD1	-	TRBJ2-7	TGTGCCAGCAGTTTGCCGGACAGGGTCTACGAGCAGTACTTC	CASSLPDRVYEQYF
TRBV11-2	TRBD2	-	TRBJ2-7	TGTGCCAGCAGCTTAGTGGGCGGGAGCCCGGACGAGCAGTACTTC	CASSLVGGSPDEQYF
TRBV5-4	-	-	TRBJ2-5	TGTGCCAGCAGCTTGAGACAGATTCAAGAGACCCAGTACTTC	CASSLRQIQETQYF
TRBV5-1	TRBD1	once	TRBJ1-4	TGCGCCAGCAGCTTGATGGGGACAGGGTGGGGTGAAAAACTGTTTTTT	CASSLMGTGWGEKLFF
TRBV4-1	-	-	TRBJ1-5	TGCGCCAGCAGCCGATCGCCAGGGCCCGAGCAGCCCCAGCATTTT	CASSRSPGPEQPQHF
TRBV10-3	TRBD2	-	TRBJ2-5	TGTGCCATCAGACCCGGGACTAGCGGGGACCAAGAGGCCCAGTACTTC	CAIRPGTSGDQEAQYF
TRBV19	-	-	TRBJ1-5	TGTGCCAGTAGTATAATTTCCGTATCGTATCAGCCCCAGCATTTT	CASSIISVSYQPQHF
TRBV7-2	-	-	TRBJ2-7	TGTGCCAGCAGCTTGCGGCTAGTATCCTACGAGCAGTACTTC	CASSLRLVSYEQYF
TRBV9	TRBD1	-	TRBJ1-4	TGTGCCAGCAGCGCGAACAACAGGGGTCTAAATGAAAAACTGTTTTTT	CASSANNRGLNEKLFF
TRBV29-1	-	-	TRBJ2-7	TGCAGCGTCGCCGCTGGGCCCTACGAGCAGTACTTC	CSVAAGPYEQYF
TRBV29-1	-	once	TRBJ1-1	TGCAGCGTTGGTCCGGACACTGAAGCTTTCTTT	CSVGPDTEAFF
TRBV29-1	TRBD1	once	TRBJ1-2	TGCAGCGTTGAAGGGACAGGGAGGAACTATGGCTACACCTTC	CSVEGTGRNYGYTF
TRBV12-5	TRBD2	-	TRBJ2-3	TGTGCTAGTGGCCTGCGGGGGACAGATACGCAGTATTTT	CASGLRGTDTQYF
TRBV14	TRBD1	-	TRBJ2-5	TGTGCCAGCAGCCAACTAGGGGGTCCGACAGGGTCGTTGGGTAAGACCCAGTACTTC	CASSQLGGPTGSLGKTQYF
TRBV19	TRBD1	-	TRBJ1-5	TGTGCCAGTACCCCCAGGGGGCGAAATCAGCCCCAGCATTTT	CASTPRGRNQPQHF
TRBV4-1	-	-	TRBJ2-5	TGCGCCAGCAGCCAAGTCGTAAGCAGGTCGGTCCAAGAGACCCAGTACTTC	CASSQVVSRSVQETQYF
TRBV12-5	-	-	TRBJ1-2	TGTGCTAGTGGCCCCCGACAGTACCTTGTTGGCTACACCTTC	CASGPRQYLVGYTF
TRBV4-2	-	-	TRBJ1-2	TGTGCCAGCAGCCCGCAGGGTAGGGATGGCTACACCTTC	CASSPQGRDGYTF
TRBV4-2	-	-	TRBJ2-1	TGTGCCAGCAGCCAAGGCGGTATCTCCTACAATGAGCAGTTCTTC	CASSQGGISYNEQFF
TRBV15	TRBD1	once	TRBJ1-4	TGTGCCACCCGGGTGACAGGGGGAAAAGCAACTAATGAAAAACTGTTTTTT	CATRVTGGKATNEKLFF
TRBV6-5	-	-	TRBJ1-1	TGTGCCAGCGCGCGCATGGCGGGGTCCACTGAAGCTTTCTTT	CASARMAGSTEAFF
TRBV6-6	TRBD2	few	TRBJ2-1	TGTGCCAGCATTGGGACTAGCGTCTACAATGAGCAGTTCTTC	CASIGTSVYNEQFF
TRBV19	-	-	TRBJ2-7	TGTGCCAGTAGGCCGGGACTGAGCTACGAGCAGTACTTC	CASRPGLSYEQYF
TRBV6-8	-	-	TRBJ2-2	TGTGCCAGCGACAGATACACCGGGGAGCTGTTTTTT	CASDRYTGELFF
TRBV7-2	-	once	TRBJ1-3	TGTGCCAGCAGCTTAGCACAGATCAGCTCTGGAAACACCATATATTTT	CASSLAQISSGNTIYF
TRBV2	-	-	TRBJ1-5	TGTGCCACCTCCGGGACATTGAGCAATCAGCCCCAGCATTTT	CATSGTLSNQPQHF
TRBV2	-	few	TRBJ2-7	TGTGCCAGCTCCCGGTACGAGCAGTACTTC	CASSRYEQYF
TRBV4-3	TRBD2	-	TRBJ2-5	TGCGCCAGCAGTAGCGGGGGGGCCTGGGGAGAGACCCAGTACTTC	CASSSGGAWGETQYF
TRBV2	-	-	TRBJ2-3	TGTGCCAGCAGCATATTTGGTGGGGGGGCCATAGATACGCAGTATTTT	CASSIFGGGAIDTQYF
TRBV4-3	-	once	TRBJ2-1	TGCGCCAGCAGCCAAGATAAGGGGGGGAGAGTGGGATACAATGAGCAGTTCTTC	CASSQDKGGRVGYNEQFF
TRBV7-2	-	-	TRBJ2-7	TGTGCCAGCAGCAGCACTAGCAGGCACGAGCAGTACTTC	CASSSTSRHEQYF
TRBV7-8	-	-	TRBJ1-5	TGTGCCAGCAGCTTAGCAGGGGACAATCAGCCCCAGCATTTT	CASSLAGDNQPQHF
TRBV7-2	TRBD2	once	TRBJ2-2	TGTGCCAGCAGCTTATCGGCTAGCGGGAGCGTTCGGATCACCGGGGAGCTGTTTTTT	CASSLSASGSVRITGELFF
TRBV6-5	-	-	TRBJ2-2	TGTGCCAGCAGTGCAACTAGCACCGGGGAGCTGTTTTTT	CASSATSTGELFF
TRBV10-3	TRBD1	-	TRBJ1-4	TGTGCCATCAGTGAGGGGGGATTGAGGGGGCTGGAAAAACTGTTTTTT	CAISEGGLRGLEKLFF
TRBV28	-	few	TRBJ2-3	TGTGCCTGCCTCCAGGGACTTAGCACAGATACGCAGTATTTT	CACLQGLSTDTQYF